This T cell receptor (beta chain) comes out of a study of blood T cells in healthy people across ages. For the second PCR, which ran for about 6 to 11 cycles, a sample-barcoded 5' primer and a J-beta primer mix were used. TCRdb redid the calling of the 5' RACE reads with MiXCR, one entry per CDR3 protein. The profile shows 1.8 million or so distinct CDR3 sequences, more than 35% of them singletons. This CDR3 comprises 14 residues. Per the germline V gene, CDR1 is MGHDK and CDR2 is SYGVNS. The trim removed 3 bases at V and 8 bases at J, leaving 9 bases unmatched. Collection of approximately 9.3 milliliters of peripheral blood was performed for each donor. Per sample, extraction of total RNA gave at least 5.5 micrograms in every case.

The sequenced sample was blood. The receptor comes from a human donor in good health. V gene TRBV25-1 combines with J gene TRBJ1-2; 7 bases are shared with TRBD1. The CDR3 loop is CASSDTGVARGYTF. The DNA of the CDR3 is TGTGCCAGCAGTGATACAGGGGTGGCTCGGGGCTACACCTTC.